This T cell receptor beta chain is from a study of T cells after yellow fever vaccination. Background on the study: Libraries from low-cell-number fractions were prepared with the SMART-Seq v4 Ultra Low Input RNA kit. Study results and caveats: Abundant bulk-population clonotypes could contaminate the FACS-sorted repertoires. Weaker, the secondary response peaked sooner, at day 5 versus 15.

5'RACE template switching produced TCR cDNA carrying a universal primer site and UMIs. TCRdb fed the 5' RACE reads into MiXCR, producing one record per CDR3 protein. The sample contains 400,000 or so distinct CDR3 sequences, around 10% of which appear only once. In the case of this clonotype: Its antigen remains unknown.

This CDR3 is built from 15 residues. Germline loops: CDR1 SGDLS, CDR2 YYNGEE. Trimming took off 4 bases at V and 1 base at J, with 11 bases between the two ends. This chain joins TRBV9 and TRBJ2-2; D possibly corresponds to TRBD1 (6 bases). This TCR was sampled from a man aged 18 to 30 who received the YFV17D yellow fever vaccine. Here the sequenced sample was PBMCs, taken on the day of the first yellow fever vaccination. The CDR3: CASSTQGLNTGELFF. The CDR3 nucleotides read TGTGCCAGCAGCACCCAGGGGTTGAACACCGGGGAGCTGTTTTTT.